The 4 T cell receptor beta chains below all came from one sample that was sequenced in a study of shared T cell receptors in the human thymus. TCRdb's table, derived via immunoSEQ multiplex PCR, lists solely in-frame clones and lacks some. The data show about 500,000 clones, around 78% seen once. The data were also submitted as part of a second study, on human thymus T cells.

The sample was thymocytes. These receptors all come from a boy under three years old with a congenital heart defect.

In its sample, this clone was seen a few times. V is TRBV30 and J is TRBJ2-1; 7 bases map to TRBD2. Germline CDR1 and CDR2: GTSNPN and SVGIG (reference sequence). V gave up 8 bases and J gave up 8 bases; unmatched junction bases: 9. This CDR3 is 12 amino acids long. The CDR3 DNA reads TGTGCCATGCGGGAGCCAAGGGATGAGCAGTTCTTC. This gives the protein CAMREPRDEQFF. Together with reference TRBV30 and TRBJ2-1, the CDR3 gives the full variable domain: SQTIHQWPATLVQPVGSPLSLECTVEGTSNPNLYWYRQAAGRGLQLLFYSVGIGQISSEVPQNLSASRPQDRQFILSSKKLLLSDSGFYLCAMREPRDEQFFGPGTRLTVL.

There are a few counts of this clone. V is TRBV5-1 and J is TRBJ2-7, with 11 bases aligning to TRBD1. The germline CDR1 and CDR2 sequences are SGHRS and YFSETQ. V lost 7 bases and J lost 6; bases outside the gene matches: 3. The CDR3 has 12 amino acids. The CDR3 sequence is CASRGTGGEQYF. The CDR3 DNA sequence: TGCGCCAGCCGCGGGACAGGGGGCGAGCAGTACTTC.

The genes are TRBV12-5 and TRBJ2-7, with D maybe TRBD1 (6 bases). This CDR3 region has 16 residues. Germline V gene sequence: CDR1 LGHNT, CDR2 FRNRAP. Trimming cost V 1 base and J 5 bases, with 18 bases left between them. The CDR3 DNA sequence: TGTGCTAGTGGTTTGGGGCCCGGTGACAGGTATCACGAGCAGTACTTC. Amino acid sequence: CASGLGPGDRYHEQYF.

The V call is TRBV4-1, the J call TRBJ2-1; 10 bases agree with TRBD2. The junction had 5 bases not matched to a gene; V was cut back by 0 bases and J by 6 bases. The CDR3 extends over 16 amino acids. The germline CDR1 and CDR2 sequences are MGHRA and YSYEKL. The CDR3 bases are TGCGCCAGCAGCCAAGATGAGAGCGGGAGGGGCAATGAGCAGTTCTTC. This translates into CASSQDESGRGNEQFF.